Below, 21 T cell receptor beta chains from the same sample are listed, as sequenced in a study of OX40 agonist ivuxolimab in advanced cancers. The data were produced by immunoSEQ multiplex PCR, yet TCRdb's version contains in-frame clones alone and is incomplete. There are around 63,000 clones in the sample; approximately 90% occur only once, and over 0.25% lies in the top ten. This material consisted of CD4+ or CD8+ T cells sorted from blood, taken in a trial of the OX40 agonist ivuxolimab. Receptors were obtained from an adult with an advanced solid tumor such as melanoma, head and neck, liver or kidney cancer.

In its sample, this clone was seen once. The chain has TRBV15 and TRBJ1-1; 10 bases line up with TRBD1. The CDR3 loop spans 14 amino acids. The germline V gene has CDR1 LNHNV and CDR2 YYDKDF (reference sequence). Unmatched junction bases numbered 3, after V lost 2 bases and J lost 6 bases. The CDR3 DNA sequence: TGTGCCACCAGCAGATTGACAGGGGGCTCTGAAGCTTTCTTT. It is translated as CATSRLTGGSEAFF.

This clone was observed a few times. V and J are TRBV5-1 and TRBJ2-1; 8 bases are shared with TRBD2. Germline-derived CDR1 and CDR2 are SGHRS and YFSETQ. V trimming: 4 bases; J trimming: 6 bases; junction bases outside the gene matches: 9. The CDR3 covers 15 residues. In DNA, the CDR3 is TGCGCCAGCAGCACGGGAGGGAATGCACTCAATGAGCAGTTCTTC. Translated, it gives CASSTGGNALNEQFF.

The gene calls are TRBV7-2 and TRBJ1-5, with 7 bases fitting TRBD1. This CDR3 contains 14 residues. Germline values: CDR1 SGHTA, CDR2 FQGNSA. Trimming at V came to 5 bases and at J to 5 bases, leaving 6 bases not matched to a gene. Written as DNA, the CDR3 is TGTGCCAGCAGCGAAGGGGGCTTACATCAGCCCCAGCATTTT. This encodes CASSEGGLHQPQHF.

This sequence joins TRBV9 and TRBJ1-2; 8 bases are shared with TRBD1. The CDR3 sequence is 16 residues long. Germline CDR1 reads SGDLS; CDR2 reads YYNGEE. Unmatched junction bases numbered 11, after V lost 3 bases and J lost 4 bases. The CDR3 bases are TGTGCCAGCAGCGGAGGGACAGGCCTCGGGAGCTATGGCTACACCTTC. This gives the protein CASSGGTGLGSYGYTF.

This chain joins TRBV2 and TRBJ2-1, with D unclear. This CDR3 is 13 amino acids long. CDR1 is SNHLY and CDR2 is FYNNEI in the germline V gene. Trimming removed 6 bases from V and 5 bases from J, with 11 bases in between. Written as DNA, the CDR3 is TGTGCCAGCAGCGCCGGACGTGACAATGAGCAGTTCTTC. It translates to CASSAGRDNEQFF.

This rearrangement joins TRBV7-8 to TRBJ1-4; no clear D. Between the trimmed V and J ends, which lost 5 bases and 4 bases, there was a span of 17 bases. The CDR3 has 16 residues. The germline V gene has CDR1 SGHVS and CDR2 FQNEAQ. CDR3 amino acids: CASSPISLEVNEKLFF. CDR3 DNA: TGTGCCAGCAGCCCAATTAGCCTAGAGGTTAATGAAAAACTGTTTTTT.

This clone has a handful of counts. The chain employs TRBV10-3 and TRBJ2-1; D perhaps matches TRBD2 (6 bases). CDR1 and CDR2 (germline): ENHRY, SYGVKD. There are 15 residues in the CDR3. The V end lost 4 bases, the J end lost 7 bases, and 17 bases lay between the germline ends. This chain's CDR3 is CAISGGVVEGNEQFF. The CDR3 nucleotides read TGTGCCATCAGTGGCGGGGTGGTCGAGGGGAATGAGCAGTTCTTC.

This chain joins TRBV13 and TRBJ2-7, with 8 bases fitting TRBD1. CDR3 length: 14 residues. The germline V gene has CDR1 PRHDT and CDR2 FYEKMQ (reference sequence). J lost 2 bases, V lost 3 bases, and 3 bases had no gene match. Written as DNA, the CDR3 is TGTGCCAGCAGCTTCTCACAGGGGGCCTACGAGCAGTACTTC. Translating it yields CASSFSQGAYEQYF.

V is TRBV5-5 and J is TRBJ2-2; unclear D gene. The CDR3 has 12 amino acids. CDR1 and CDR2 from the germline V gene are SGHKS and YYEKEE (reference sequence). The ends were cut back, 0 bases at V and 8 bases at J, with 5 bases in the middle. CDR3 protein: CASSLDRGELFF. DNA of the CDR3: TGTGCCAGCAGCTTGGACAGAGGGGAGCTGTTTTTT.

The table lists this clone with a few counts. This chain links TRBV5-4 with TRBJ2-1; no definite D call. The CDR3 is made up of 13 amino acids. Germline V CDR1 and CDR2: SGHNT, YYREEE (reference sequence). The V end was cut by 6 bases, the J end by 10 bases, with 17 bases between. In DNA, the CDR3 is TGTGCCAGCACCCGCTACGAGTCAGGCGAGCAGTTCTTC. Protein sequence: CASTRYESGEQFF.

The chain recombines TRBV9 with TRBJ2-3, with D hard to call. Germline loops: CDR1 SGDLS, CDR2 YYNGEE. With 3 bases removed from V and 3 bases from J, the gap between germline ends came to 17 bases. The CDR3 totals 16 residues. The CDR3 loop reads CASSAQRPDFTDTQYF. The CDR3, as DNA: TGTGCCAGCAGCGCCCAAAGACCCGACTTTACAGATACGCAGTATTTT.

In DNA, the CDR3 is TGCGCCAGCACGTCACAGCTTGTGAGGGATACGCAGTATTTT. It codes for CASTSQLVRDTQYF. The chain recombines TRBV5-1 with TRBJ2-3; D call uncertain. V was pared by 6 bases and J by 6 bases, with 17 bases between. Germline V lookup: CDR1 SGHRS, CDR2 YFSETQ. The CDR3 covers 14 residues.

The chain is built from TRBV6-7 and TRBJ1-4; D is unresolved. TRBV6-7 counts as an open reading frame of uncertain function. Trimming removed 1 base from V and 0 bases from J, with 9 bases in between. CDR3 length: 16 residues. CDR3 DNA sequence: TGTGCCAGCAGTTACTTTTACAGTTCAACTAATGAAAAACTGTTTTTT. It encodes CASSYFYSSTNEKLFF.

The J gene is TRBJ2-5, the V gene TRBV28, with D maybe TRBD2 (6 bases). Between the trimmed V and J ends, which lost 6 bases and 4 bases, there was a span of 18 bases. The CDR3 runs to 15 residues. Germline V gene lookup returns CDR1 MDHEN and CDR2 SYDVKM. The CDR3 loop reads CASRTPTGTPETQYF. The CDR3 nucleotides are TGTGCCAGCAGGACACCGACCGGGACTCCAGAGACCCAGTACTTC.

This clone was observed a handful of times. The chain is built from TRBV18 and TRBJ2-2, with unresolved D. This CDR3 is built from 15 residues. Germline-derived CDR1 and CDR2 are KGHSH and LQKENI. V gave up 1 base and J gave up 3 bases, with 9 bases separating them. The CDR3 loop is CASSPQAGHTGELFF. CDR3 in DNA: TGTGCCAGCTCACCACAGGCCGGGCACACCGGGGAGCTGTTTTTT.

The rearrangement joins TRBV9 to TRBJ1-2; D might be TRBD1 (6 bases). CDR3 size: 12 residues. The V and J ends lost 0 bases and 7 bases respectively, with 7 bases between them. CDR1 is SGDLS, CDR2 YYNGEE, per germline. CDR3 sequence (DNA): TGTGCCAGCAGCGTAGAGGGGGGTGGCTACACCTTC. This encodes CASSVEGGGYTF.

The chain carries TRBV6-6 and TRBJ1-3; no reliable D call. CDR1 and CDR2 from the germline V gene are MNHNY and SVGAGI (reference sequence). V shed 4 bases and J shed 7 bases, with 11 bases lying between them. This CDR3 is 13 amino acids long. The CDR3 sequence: CASSFPGGNTIYF. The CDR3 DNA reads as TGTGCCAGCAGTTTTCCGGGAGGGAACACCATATATTTT.

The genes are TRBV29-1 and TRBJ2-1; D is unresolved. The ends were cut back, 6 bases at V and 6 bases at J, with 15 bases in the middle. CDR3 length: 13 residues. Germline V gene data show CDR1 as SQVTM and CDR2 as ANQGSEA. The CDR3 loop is CSVMPLLGNEQFF. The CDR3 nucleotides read TGCAGCGTCATGCCCTTGCTCGGCAATGAGCAGTTCTTC.

Here the CDR3 DNA reads TGTGCCAGCAGTCCCCGGGACAGGGTCTACAATGAGCAGTTCTTC. This gives the protein CASSPRDRVYNEQFF. This rearrangement joins TRBV6-1 to TRBJ2-1; the match to TRBD1 covers 9 bases. CDR3 length equals 15 residues. Germline values: CDR1 MNHNS, CDR2 SASEGT. V shed 5 bases and J 3 bases; nucleotides not matched to a gene: 5.

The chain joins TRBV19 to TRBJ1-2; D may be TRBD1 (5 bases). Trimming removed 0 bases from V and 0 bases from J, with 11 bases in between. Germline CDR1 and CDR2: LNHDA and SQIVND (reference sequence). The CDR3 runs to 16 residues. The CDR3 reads CASSIEGRSANYGYTF. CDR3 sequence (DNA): TGTGCCAGTAGTATAGAGGGACGATCCGCTAACTATGGCTACACCTTC.

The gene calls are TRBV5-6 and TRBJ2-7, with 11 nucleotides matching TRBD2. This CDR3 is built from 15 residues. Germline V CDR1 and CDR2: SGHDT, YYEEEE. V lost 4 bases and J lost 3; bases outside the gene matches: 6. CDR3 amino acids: CASSPLAGVLYEQYF. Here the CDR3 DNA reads TGTGCCAGCAGCCCACTAGCGGGAGTTCTCTACGAGCAGTACTTC.